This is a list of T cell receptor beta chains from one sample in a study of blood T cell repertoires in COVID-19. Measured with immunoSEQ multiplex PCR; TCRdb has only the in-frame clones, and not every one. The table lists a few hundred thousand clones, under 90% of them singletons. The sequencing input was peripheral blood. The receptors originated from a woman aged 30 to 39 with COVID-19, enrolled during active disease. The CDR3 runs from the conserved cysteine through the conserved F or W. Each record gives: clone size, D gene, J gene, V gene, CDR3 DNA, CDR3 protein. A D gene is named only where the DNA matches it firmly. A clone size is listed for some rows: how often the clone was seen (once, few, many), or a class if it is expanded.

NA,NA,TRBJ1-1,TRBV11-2,TGTGCCAGCAGCTTAGCCACTAGTCCTGAAGCTTTCTTT,CASSLATSPEAFF
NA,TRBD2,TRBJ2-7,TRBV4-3,TGCGCCAGCAGCCAAGACCCGGGGGGGTACGAGCAGTACTTC,CASSQDPGGYEQYF
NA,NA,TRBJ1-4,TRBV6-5,TGTGCCAGCACCGAGGCCAAGGGGGTCGAAAAACTGTTTTTT,CASTEAKGVEKLFF
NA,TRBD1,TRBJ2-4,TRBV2,TGTGCCAGCAGTACAACCACAGGGACAGATTCCAAAAACATTCAGTACTTC,CASSTTTGTDSKNIQYF
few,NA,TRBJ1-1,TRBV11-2,TGTGCCAGCAGCTTGTCACATTTGTGGGCCACTGAAGCTTTCTTT,CASSLSHLWATEAFF
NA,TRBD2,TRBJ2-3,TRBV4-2,TGTGCCAGCAGCCAAGATCTACAGCGGGGGCCCCGCACAGATACGCAGTATTTT,CASSQDLQRGPRTDTQYF
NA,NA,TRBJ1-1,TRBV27,TGTGCCAGCAGCATAAGGTTCGGGGGTACTGAAGCTTTCTTT,CASSIRFGGTEAFF
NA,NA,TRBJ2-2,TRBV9,TGTGCCAGCAGCTCAGGACAGAGGACCGGGGAGCTGTTTTTT,CASSSGQRTGELFF
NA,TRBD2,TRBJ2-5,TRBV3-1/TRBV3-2,TGTGCCAGCAGTCCTTCGGGACTAGCGGGGGGGCCGGGGGAGACCCAGTACTTC,CASSPSGLAGGPGETQYF
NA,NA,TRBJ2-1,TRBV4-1,TGCGCCAGCAGCCAAGATAGGAGACTAGGAGTAAAAAATGAGCAGTTCTTC,CASSQDRRLGVKNEQFF
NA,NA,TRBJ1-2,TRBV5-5,TGTGCCAGCAGCATGAGTGGGCTTAACTATGGCTACACCTTC,CASSMSGLNYGYTF
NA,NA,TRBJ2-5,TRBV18,TGTGCCAGCTCCCCTGGGTACGGGGAGACCCAGTACTTC,CASSPGYGETQYF
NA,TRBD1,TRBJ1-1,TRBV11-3,TGTGCCAGCAGCTTCAGGACAGGCATGAACACTGAAGCTTTCTTT,CASSFRTGMNTEAFF
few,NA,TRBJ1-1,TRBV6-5,TGTGCCAGCAGGACCAACAGGGTTTACACTGAAGCTTTCTTT,CASRTNRVYTEAFF
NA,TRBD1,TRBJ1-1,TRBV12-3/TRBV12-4,TGTGCCAGCAGTTCCCGACAGGGGGCTGAAGCTTTCTTT,CASSSRQGAEAFF
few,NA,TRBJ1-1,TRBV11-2,TGTGCCAGCAGCCTATCTGTCGGTACTGAAGCTTTCTTT,CASSLSVGTEAFF
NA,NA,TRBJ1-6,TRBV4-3,TGCGCCAGCAGCCAAGAAAACAGAAATTCACCCCTCCACTTT,CASSQENRNSPLHF
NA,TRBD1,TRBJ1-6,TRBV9,TGTGCCAGCAGTGCCGCCGGGACAGGCGGTTCACCCCTCCACTTT,CASSAAGTGGSPLHF
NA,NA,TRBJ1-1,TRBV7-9,TGTGCCAGCAGCCTACCCCAGGAGCTAGCCACCACTGAAGCTTTCTTT,CASSLPQELATTEAFF
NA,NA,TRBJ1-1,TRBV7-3,TGTGCCAGCAGCTTAATCGGAGACACTGAAGCTTTCTTT,CASSLIGDTEAFF
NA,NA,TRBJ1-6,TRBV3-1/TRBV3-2,TGTGCCAGCAGCCAAGAGGGAGGGTTCAATTCACCCCTCCACTTT,CASSQEGGFNSPLHF
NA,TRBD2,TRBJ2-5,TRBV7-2,TGTGCCAGCAGCGCGACTAGCGGGGTGTTGGAGACCCAGTACTTC,CASSATSGVLETQYF
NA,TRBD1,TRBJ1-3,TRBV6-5,TGTGCCAGCAGGGCGACAGGGTCCGGAAACACCATATATTTT,CASRATGSGNTIYF
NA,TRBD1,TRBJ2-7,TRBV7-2,TGTGCCAGCAGCGTGGGGACAGGGCGGGCCGAGCAGTACTTC,CASSVGTGRAEQYF
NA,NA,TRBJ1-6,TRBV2,TGTGCCAGCAGCCCTGGCAGTTATAATTCACCCCTCCACTTT,CASSPGSYNSPLHF
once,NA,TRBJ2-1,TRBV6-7,TGTGCCAGCAGTTACCGCAAGGGGGGGCCCGGTGAGCAGTTCTTC,CASSYRKGGPGEQFF
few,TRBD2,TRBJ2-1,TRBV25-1,TGTGCCAGCAGTGATAGCGGGGGGATGTATGGTGAGCAGTTCTTC,CASSDSGGMYGEQFF
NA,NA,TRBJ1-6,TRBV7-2,TGTGCCAGCAGCCCCAACAGGGAAGGACCCCTCCACTTT,CASSPNREGPLHF
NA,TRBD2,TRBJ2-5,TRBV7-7,TGTGCCAGCAGCTTAGCGAATAGCGGGGGGCAAGAGACCCAGTACTTC,CASSLANSGGQETQYF
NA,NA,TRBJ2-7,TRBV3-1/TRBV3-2,TGTGCCAGCAGCCAAGTCCGGGACTTCGGGGCTCGGTACTTC,CASSQVRDFGARYF
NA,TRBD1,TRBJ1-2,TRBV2,TGTGCCAGCAGTGAAGGGACAGGGGGAGGCTACACCTTC,CASSEGTGGGYTF
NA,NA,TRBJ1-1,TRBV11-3,TGTGCCAGCAGCCCAGGACAAACTACTGAAGCTTTCTTT,CASSPGQTTEAFF
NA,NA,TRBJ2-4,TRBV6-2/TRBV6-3,TGTGCCAGCAGTTACACGGAGTTAGACATTCAGTACTTC,CASSYTELDIQYF
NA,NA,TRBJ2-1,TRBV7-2,TGTGCCAGCAGCTCCCTTGGCGGGAATGAGCAGTTCTTC,CASSSLGGNEQFF
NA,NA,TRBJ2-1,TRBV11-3,TGTGCCAGCAGCTCCCGACAGAGCTCCTACAATGAGCAGTTCTTC,CASSSRQSSYNEQFF